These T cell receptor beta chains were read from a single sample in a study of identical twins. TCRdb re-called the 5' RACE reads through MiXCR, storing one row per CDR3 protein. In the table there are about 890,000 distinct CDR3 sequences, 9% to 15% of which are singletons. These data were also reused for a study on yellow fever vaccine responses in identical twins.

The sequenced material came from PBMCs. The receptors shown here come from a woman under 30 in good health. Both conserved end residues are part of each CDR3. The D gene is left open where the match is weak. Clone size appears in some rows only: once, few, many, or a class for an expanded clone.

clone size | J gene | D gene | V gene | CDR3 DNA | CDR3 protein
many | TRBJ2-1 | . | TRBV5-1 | TGCGCCAGCAGCTTGGAGGGTAGGAGGGTAGGTTTGTCCTACAATGAGCAGTTCTTC | CASSLEGRRVGLSYNEQFF
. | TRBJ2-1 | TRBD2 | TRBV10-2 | TGCGCCAGCTGTCTCGCGGGGGGGCAGGATGAGCAGTTCTTC | CASCLAGGQDEQFF
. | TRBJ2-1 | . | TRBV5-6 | TGTGCCAGCAGCCTACAGGGTGTGCAGTTCTTC | CASSLQGVQFF
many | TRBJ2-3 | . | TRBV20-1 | TGCAGTGCCGACGGACAGCCTGCTAGCACAGATACGCAGTATTTT | CSADGQPASTDTQYF
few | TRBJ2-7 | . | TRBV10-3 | TGTGCCATCAGTGAAACAGTTTCCTACGAGCAGTACTTC | CAISETVSYEQYF
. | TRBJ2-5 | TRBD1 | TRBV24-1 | TGTGCCACCAGTGGCCGGGACAGAGGACAAGAGACCCAGTACTTC | CATSGRDRGQETQYF
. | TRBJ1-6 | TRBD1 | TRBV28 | TGTGCCAGCAGACCGGACAGGGGGCCTGGTTCACCCCTCCACTTT | CASRPDRGPGSPLHF
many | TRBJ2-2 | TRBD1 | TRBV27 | TGTGCCAGCACTGACAGGGGCACCGGGGAGCTGTTTTTT | CASTDRGTGELFF
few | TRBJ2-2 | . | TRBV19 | TGTGCCAGTAGTATATGGGATATCGCCGGGGAGCTGTTTTTT | CASSIWDIAGELFF
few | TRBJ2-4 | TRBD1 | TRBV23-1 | TGCGCCAGCGGGACAGGGTATGGCATTCAGTACTTC | CASGTGYGIQYF
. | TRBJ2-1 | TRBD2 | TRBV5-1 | TGCGCCAGCAGCTCGGGACTAGCGGGTAGCTCCTACAATGAGCAGTTCTTC | CASSSGLAGSSYNEQFF
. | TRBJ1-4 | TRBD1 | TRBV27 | TGTGCCAGCAGTCCAGGACAGGGGCTGGGTGAAAAACTGTTTTTT | CASSPGQGLGEKLFF
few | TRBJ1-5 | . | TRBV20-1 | TGCAGTGCCATACAGGGTCATGGCAATCAGCCCCAGCATTTT | CSAIQGHGNQPQHF
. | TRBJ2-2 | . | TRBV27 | TGTGCCAGCAGTTTATTCCGGGTCGGGGAGCTGTTTTTT | CASSLFRVGELFF
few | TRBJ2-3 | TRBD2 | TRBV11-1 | TGTGCCAGCATCCCAGCCAAGGCTAGCGGGAGTAGTCCAGATACGCAGTATTTT | CASIPAKASGSSPDTQYF
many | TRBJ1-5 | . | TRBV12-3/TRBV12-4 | TGTGCCAGCAGTTTGGTGGGACCGGGGGAGCCCCAGCATTTT | CASSLVGPGEPQHF
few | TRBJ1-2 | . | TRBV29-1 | TGCAGCGTTAAGGGTAGGGGGGGATTCGGCTATGGCTACACCTTC | CSVKGRGGFGYGYTF
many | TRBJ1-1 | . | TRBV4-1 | TGCGCCAGCAGCCAAAGGGACTCCCCCGTTGGGAACACTGAAGCTTTCTTT | CASSQRDSPVGNTEAFF
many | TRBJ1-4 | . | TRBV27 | TGTGCCAGCAGTTATGCCAGGGGAGATGAAAAACTGTTTTTT | CASSYARGDEKLFF
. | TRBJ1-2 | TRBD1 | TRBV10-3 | TGTGCCATCAGTGGGGGGACAGGGGAATATGGCTACACCTTC | CAISGGTGEYGYTF
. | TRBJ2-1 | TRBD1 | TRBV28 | TGTGCCAGCAGTCTTACAGGGGTGATATACAATGAGCAGTTCTTC | CASSLTGVIYNEQFF
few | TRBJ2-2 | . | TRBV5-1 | TGCGCCAGCAGCCCGCGTGGGGGGTCTAACACCGGGGAGCTGTTTTTT | CASSPRGGSNTGELFF
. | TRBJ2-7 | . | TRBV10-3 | TGTGCCATCAGTGAGTTAGCCTACGAGCAGTACTTC | CAISELAYEQYF
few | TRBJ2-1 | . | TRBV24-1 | TGTGCCACCAGTGATTGGGATGAGCAGTTCTTC | CATSDWDEQFF